This T cell receptor beta chain was captured by sequencing in a study of radiotherapy plus CTLA-4 blockade in lung cancer listed by TCRdb under 2018. Background for the entire study: Among the enrolled patients, about 19% had an objective response, and about 31% reached disease control. Summary of the overall study and its limitations: The strongest predictors of response, as reported, were early dynamic changes in blood T cell clones along with a rise in serum interferon-beta after radiation. After treatment with radiotherapy and ipilimumab, TCR clones that originated in tumors expanded in peripheral blood.

Libraries were built with the immunoSEQ multiplex PCR assay. Not all clones reach the TCRdb copy of this immuneACCESS table, which keeps in-frame sequences only. Checked studies attribute under half of the gap to unresolved V genes and leave the rest unexplained. Across this sample there are about 73,000 clones, with about nine tenths seen only once. The ten most abundant clones make up 40% to 45% of the sample. The study tested focal radiation therapy combined with CTLA-4 blockade (ipilimumab) in patients with chemo-refractory metastatic non-small-cell lung cancer. The CDR3 numbers 13 residues from cysteine through phenylalanine. The read is trimmed to its CDR3 DNA, 39 bases read in frame from base 1. V is clipped by 6 bases and J by 4 bases, and the sequence between their germline boundaries is 12 bases long. From a lookup of the germline V gene (reference sequence), CDR1 and CDR2 are SEHNR and FQNEAQ.

A note on this clone: The clone's antigen remains unknown. No much larger clone is present one base from it, and per-base qualities are unavailable.

The sequence was obtained from a human donor with non-small cell lung cancer that progressed on radiotherapy plus ipilimumab. The sample was peripheral blood, taken from a patient treated with radiotherapy plus ipilimumab. This receptor chain uses TRBV7-9 and TRBJ1-1, with no D gene named confidently. For the CDR3, the sequence is CASRLDSTTEAFF. In nucleotide form, the sequence is TGTGCCAGCAGACTAGACTCCACCACTGAAGCTTTCTTT.